The 17 T cell receptor beta chains reported below all come from one sample, sequenced in a study of shared clonotypes between healthy human individuals. The data were produced by immunoSEQ multiplex PCR, yet TCRdb's version contains in-frame clones alone and is incomplete. The table includes hundreds of thousands of clones, around 72% detected once. The sample consisted of memory CD4+ T cells sorted from blood. The subset is: CD45RA-negative fraction. The receptor set was obtained from a woman aged 25 to 45 in good health.

This chain joins TRBV19 and TRBJ2-2; D possibly corresponds to TRBD2 (5 bases). The germline CDR1 and CDR2 sequences are LNHDA and SQIVND (reference sequence). This CDR3 region has 15 residues. Trimming removed 3 bases at V and 8 bases at J, with 16 bases between. The CDR3 here is CASSMPRLGGGELFF. The CDR3 DNA follows: TGTGCCAGTAGTATGCCGAGATTAGGCGGGGGGGAGCTGTTTTTT.

The CDR3 nucleotides read TGCGCCAGCAGCCAGACTACCACAGATACGCAGTATTTT. Translated: CASSQTTTDTQYF. V and J are TRBV5-1 and TRBJ2-3, with a weak D call TRBD2 (5 bases). Per germline, CDR1 SGHRS and CDR2 YFSETQ. V was shortened by 4 bases and J by 2 bases, with 8 bases between the two germline ends. The CDR3 is 13 amino acids.

As to this clone: The same CDR3 also results from other DNA sequences found in this sample. This chain connects TRBV2 to TRBJ1-5, with D maybe TRBD1 (6 bases). This CDR3 contains 14 residues. In germline, CDR1 is SNHLY, CDR2 FYNNEI. Trimming left V 3 bases short and J 7 bases short, with 13 bases between. The CDR3 reads CASSDGGAGQPQHF. CDR3 in DNA: TGTGCCAGCAGTGACGGGGGCGCGGGACAGCCCCAGCATTTT.

This clone was observed at least ten times. At one end, the junction sequence differs from germline, possibly due to a read error. Here the CDR3 reads CASSESGDRRHF. CDR3 coding DNA: TGCGCCAGCAGTGAGTCCGGGGACAGGCGGCATTTT. The V and J genes are TRBV10-1 and TRBJ2-3; 8 bases match TRBD1. The germline V gene encodes CDR1 WNHNN and CDR2 SYGVQD (reference sequence). This CDR3 spans 12 amino acids.

V gene TRBV21-1 combines with J gene TRBJ1-1. TRBV21-1 is flagged as a pseudogene. This CDR3 comprises 16 residues. The CDR3 here is CASRSCLATIRTEAFF. The CDR3 DNA sequence: TGTGCCAGCAGATCGTGCTTAGCTACAATTCGCACTGAAGCTTTCTTT.

The V and J genes are TRBV6-5 and TRBJ2-5, with unresolved D. From germline, CDR1 is MNHEY and CDR2 SVGAGI. Deletions cut 2 bases from V and 2 bases from J, with 9 bases between. CDR3 length: 14 amino acids. The CDR3 nucleotides read TGTGCCAGCAGTTACCGACTGGCTCAAGAGACCCAGTACTTC. This encodes CASSYRLAQETQYF.

The rearrangement joins TRBV10-3 to TRBJ2-7, with D perhaps assigned TRBD1 or TRBD2 (5 bases each). V lost 0 bases to trimming and J lost 5 bases, with 14 bases between them. The germline gives CDR1 ENHRY, CDR2 SYGVKD. CDR3 length equals 15 residues. CDR3 coding DNA: TGTGCCATCAGTGAGTCTCAGGGAGTTTGGGACGAGCAGTACTTC. Protein sequence: CAISESQGVWDEQYF.

The CDR3 DNA reads TGTGCCAGCACCCTGTGGGGTTACGGTCAGCCCCAGCATTTT. Protein sequence: CASTLWGYGQPQHF. This chain joins TRBV2 and TRBJ1-5, with D hard to call. V was trimmed by 7 bases and J by 6 bases, leaving 16 bases between them. CDR1 SNHLY and CDR2 FYNNEI come from the germline V gene. The CDR3 runs to 14 residues.

The chain carries TRBV5-6 and TRBJ2-1; D unclear. This CDR3 is built from 16 residues. Germline CDR1 SGHDT, CDR2 YYEEEE. Trimming cost V 0 bases and J 0 bases, with 10 bases left between them. In DNA, the CDR3 is TGTGCCAGCAGCTTGGTTGGCACTACCTCCTACAATGAGCAGTTCTTC. Encoded protein: CASSLVGTTSYNEQFF.

This clone was observed a single time. The sample contains more than one DNA sequence encoding this CDR3. The J gene is TRBJ2-7, the V gene TRBV19; TRBD1 aligns across 9 bases. Germline loops: CDR1 LNHDA, CDR2 SQIVND (reference sequence). After removal of 4 bases from V and 4 bases from J, the junction contained 5 bases not matched to a gene. There are 14 residues in the CDR3. CDR3 in amino acids: CASSTGTGRYEQYF. CDR3 nucleotides: TGTGCCAGTAGTACAGGGACAGGGCGGTACGAGCAGTACTTC.

A word on this clone: With a much larger clone just one base away, this may be a read error. The rearrangement links TRBV19 to TRBJ2-2; D is perhaps TRBD2 (5 bases). This CDR3 has 17 residues. Per germline, CDR1 LNHDA and CDR2 SQIVND (reference sequence). Deletions cut 6 bases from V and 5 bases from J, with 22 bases between. This CDR3 is CASSSPSPGRRTGELFF. The DNA of the CDR3 is TGTGCCAGTAGCTCCCCCTCCCCGGGGAGACGAACCGGGGAGCTGTTTTTT. Together with reference TRBV19 and TRBJ2-2, the CDR3 gives the full variable domain: DGGITQSPKYLFRKEGQNVTLSCEQNLNHDAMYWYRQDPGQGLRLIYYSQIVNDFQKGDIAEGYSVSREKKESFPLTVTSAQKNPTAFYLCASSSPSPGRRTGELFFGEGSRLTVL.

The chain employs TRBV28 and TRBJ1-1; maybe TRBD1 (5 bases). Germline CDR1 and CDR2: MDHEN and SYDVKM. V was cut by 3 bases and J by 8 bases, with 7 bases left in between. The CDR3 runs 11 residues. CDR3 DNA: TGTGCCAGCAGTTTTCACAGGGAAGCTTTCTTT. Its protein product is CASSFHREAFF.

The gene calls are TRBV28 and TRBJ1-2; 12 bases are shared with TRBD1. V lost 7 bases to trimming and J lost 4 bases; unmatched junction nucleotides: 7. From germline, CDR1 is MDHEN and CDR2 SYDVKM. This CDR3 has 15 amino acids. CDR3 amino acids: CASKTGQGASYGYTF. DNA for the CDR3: TGTGCCAGCAAAACGGGACAGGGGGCTTCCTATGGCTACACCTTC.

Notes on this clone: Other nucleotide sequences in the sample specify the same CDR3. The V gene is TRBV28, the J gene TRBJ2-1; no clear D. CDR3 length: 13 amino acids. V was cut by 2 bases and J by 4 bases, with 6 bases left in between. Germline V lookup: CDR1 MDHEN, CDR2 SYDVKM. CDR3 region: CASSLGSYNEQFF. CDR3 nucleotide sequence: TGTGCCAGCAGTTTAGGCTCTTACAATGAGCAGTTCTTC.

Comment on this clone: Distinct nucleotide sequences in the sample also encode this CDR3. This rearrangement joins TRBV7-9 to TRBJ1-1; possible D gene TRBD1, 5 bases. Germline V gene sequence: CDR1 SEHNR, CDR2 FQNEAQ (reference sequence). The V gene lost 1 base and the J gene lost 3 bases, with 9 bases spanning the gap. The CDR3 consists of 14 residues. Here the CDR3 reads CASSLVLGDTEAFF. The CDR3 DNA reads as TGTGCCAGCAGCTTAGTATTGGGGGACACTGAAGCTTTCTTT.

The chain uses TRBV28 and TRBJ2-3; 9 bases align to TRBD2. J gave up 1 base and V 4 bases, and 3 bases lay outside the gene matches. The germline gives CDR1 MDHEN, CDR2 SYDVKM. This CDR3 spans 15 amino acids. CDR3 protein: CASSSQRGGTDTQYF. CDR3 sequence (DNA): TGTGCCAGCAGTTCCCAGCGGGGGGGCACAGATACGCAGTATTTT.

V and J are TRBV5-1 and TRBJ1-5; a weak D match, TRBD1 (5 bases). The CDR3 runs 13 residues. The germline V gene has CDR1 SGHRS and CDR2 YFSETQ. Trimming took off 2 bases at V and 7 bases at J, with 10 bases between the two ends. The CDR3 nucleotides are TGCGCCAGCAGCTTCACGGGGGAACAGCCCCAGCATTTT. It encodes CASSFTGEQPQHF.